Each of the 22 T cell receptor beta chains below was sequenced from the same sample in a study of cytomegalovirus exposure and HLA in healthy donors. Sequencing used immunoSEQ multiplex PCR; TCRdb keeps in-frame clones, though not all of them. The sample carries 180,000 or so clones, 86% recorded once. The specimen was PBMCs. All receptors come from a man younger than 35 in good health and CMV-seropositive.

V usage is TRBV5-1 and J usage is TRBJ2-4; no firm D call. Germline lookup yields CDR1 SGHRS and CDR2 YFSETQ. The CDR3 totals 16 residues. The ends were cut back, 4 bases at V and 5 bases at J, with 19 bases in the middle. CDR3 DNA: TGCGCCAGCAGCCCGAACCCTTTGAAGCGCCAAAACATTCAGTACTTC. Its protein product is CASSPNPLKRQNIQYF.

This clone was seen repeatedly, ten times or more. The chain uses TRBV27 and TRBJ2-3; D is possibly TRBD1 (5 bases). The germline V gene has CDR1 MNHEY and CDR2 SMNVEV (reference sequence). The length of the CDR3 is 14 residues. With 4 bases removed from V and 1 base from J, the gap between germline ends came to 9 bases. The CDR3 sequence: CASSSGWGTDTQYF. The CDR3, as DNA: TGTGCCAGCAGTTCAGGGTGGGGCACAGATACGCAGTATTTT.

CDR3 in amino acids: CASSRNSGANVLTF. In nucleotides, the CDR3 is TGTGCCAGCAGCCGTAACTCTGGGGCCAACGTCCTGACTTTC. This chain joins TRBV7-3 and TRBJ2-6; no clear D. This CDR3 spans 14 amino acids. The ends were cut back, 5 bases at V and 0 bases at J, with 5 bases in the middle. The germline V gene has CDR1 SGHTA and CDR2 FQGTGA.

This clone appeared once. The chain carries TRBV4-1 and TRBJ2-2, with TRBD2 matching 10 bases. J gave up 0 bases and V 5 bases, and 6 bases lay outside the gene matches. CDR1 and CDR2 (germline): MGHRA, YSYEKL. This CDR3 has 17 amino acids. The CDR3 is CASSYPSGGANTGELFF. CDR3 sequence (DNA): TGCGCCAGCAGCTATCCCAGCGGGGGGGCGAACACCGGGGAGCTGTTTTTT.

V is TRBV19 and J is TRBJ2-7; TRBD1 matches 9 bases. CDR3 length: 15 residues. The junction had 8 bases not matched to a gene; V was cut back by 5 bases and J by 3 bases. Per germline, CDR1 LNHDA and CDR2 SQIVND (reference sequence). The CDR3 DNA reads TGTGCCAGTAGTCCAAGGACAGGGGACTTCTACGAGCAGTACTTC. Its translation: CASSPRTGDFYEQYF.

This chain uses TRBV7-8 with TRBJ2-2; 9 positions match TRBD2. This CDR3 spans 21 amino acids. V was clipped by 9 bases and J by 0 bases; unmatched bases: 23. Per germline, CDR1 SGHVS and CDR2 FQNEAQ. For the CDR3, the DNA is TGTGCCAGTTGGGGCGATGGGCCTAGCGGGAAACCACGCGCGAACACCGGGGAGCTGTTTTTT. Protein product: CASWGDGPSGKPRANTGELFF.

V is TRBV28 and J is TRBJ2-7; D might be TRBD2 (5 bases). Germline V gene lookup returns CDR1 MDHEN and CDR2 SYDVKM. The V end was cut by 4 bases, the J end by 1 base, with 8 bases between. This CDR3 has 13 amino acids. In DNA form, the CDR3 reads TGTGCCAGCAGTTCGAGACTATCCTACGAGCAGTACTTC. This encodes CASSSRLSYEQYF.

V usage is TRBV6-1 and J usage is TRBJ2-1; no clear D gene. Deletions cut 4 bases from V and 13 bases from J, with 17 bases between. The germline V gene encodes CDR1 MNHNS and CDR2 SASEGT. The CDR3 totals 13 residues. This chain's CDR3 is CASSAPISRRQFF. DNA for the CDR3: TGTGCCAGCAGTGCCCCTATTTCGCGCCGACAGTTCTTC.

This clone was seen a single time. The chain links TRBV28 to TRBJ1-1; D is unclear. The CDR3 is made up of 12 amino acids. V was pared by 7 bases and J by 1 base, with 7 bases between. CDR1 MDHEN and CDR2 SYDVKM come from the germline V gene. The CDR3 nucleotides read TGTGCCAGCAATTCTAAGAACACTGAAGCTTTCTTT. Protein product: CASNSKNTEAFF.

CDR3 residues: CASSARDRVNEMTYGYTF. As DNA, the CDR3 is TGTGCCAGCAGCGCCCGGGACAGGGTGAACGAGATGACCTATGGCTACACCTTC. The chain links TRBV7-9 to TRBJ1-2, with TRBD1 identical over 9 bases. V shed 5 bases and J 4 bases; nucleotides not matched to a gene: 17. Germline assignment: CDR1 SEHNR and CDR2 FQNEAQ (reference sequence). There are 18 residues in the CDR3. The entire variable domain, with the rest obtained from reference TRBV7-9 and TRBJ1-2, is as follows: DTGVSQNPRHKITKRGQNVTFRCDPISEHNRLYWYRQTLGQGPEFLTYFQNEAQLEKSRLLSDRFSAERPKGSFSTLEIQRTEQGDSAMYLCASSARDRVNEMTYGYTFGSGTRLTVV.

This clone was observed a handful of times. The chain recombines TRBV7-2 with TRBJ1-3; D is perhaps TRBD1 (5 bases). The CDR3 runs to 14 residues. Germline V gives CDR1 SGHTA, CDR2 FQGNSA. With 4 bases removed from V and 1 base from J, the gap between germline ends came to 8 bases. CDR3 sequence: CASSSQGSGNTIYF. DNA for the CDR3: TGTGCCAGCAGCTCGCAGGGTTCTGGAAACACCATATATTTT.

This chain links TRBV27 with TRBJ2-7; 10 bases agree with TRBD2. There are 15 residues in the CDR3. The germline V gene encodes CDR1 MNHEY and CDR2 SMNVEV (reference sequence). J lost 2 bases, V lost 4 bases, and 5 bases had no gene match. The CDR3: CASSSASGSPYEQYF. Written as DNA, the CDR3 is TGTGCCAGCAGTTCGGCTAGCGGGAGCCCCTACGAGCAGTACTTC.

This clone was seen more than once but under ten times. The rearrangement joins TRBV5-1 to TRBJ2-7; D unclear. Germline CDR1 and CDR2: SGHRS and YFSETQ. Trimming pared 0 bases from V and 2 bases from J, leaving 6 bases between. The CDR3 is made up of 13 amino acids. The CDR3 reads CASSLGAPYEQYF. The CDR3 nucleotides are TGCGCCAGCAGCTTGGGAGCGCCCTACGAGCAGTACTTC.

CDR3 residues: CASTLSSGWRGNTIYF. DNA of the CDR3: TGTGCCAGCACCCTTAGTAGCGGGTGGCGAGGAAACACCATATATTTT. The chain recombines TRBV7-8 with TRBJ1-3; D is uncertain. This CDR3 region has 16 residues. The germline V and J ends were trimmed by 7 bases and 4 bases, with 20 bases remaining between them. The germline V gene encodes CDR1 SGHVS and CDR2 FQNEAQ.

V usage is TRBV30 and J usage is TRBJ1-2, with D uncertain. CDR1 GTSNPN and CDR2 SVGIG come from the germline V gene (reference sequence). The CDR3 is 16 amino acids. V was pared by 0 bases and J by 7 bases, with 21 bases between. CDR3: CAWSVRAAAVEGGYTF. The CDR3 DNA reads TGTGCCTGGAGTGTAAGGGCCGCAGCGGTCGAGGGTGGCTACACCTTC.

This chain connects TRBV27 to TRBJ2-5; 7 bases are a match to TRBD1. This CDR3 contains 17 residues. Losses at the gene ends were 6 bases for V and 0 bases for J; bases not matched to a gene: 13. Looked up from germline, CDR1 is MNHEY and CDR2 is SMNVEV (reference sequence). CDR3 DNA sequence: TGTGCCAGCAGAAACCTCGGACAGGTTATCGACCAAGAGACCCAGTACTTC. It codes for CASRNLGQVIDQETQYF.

The V and J genes are TRBV19 and TRBJ1-1; 7 positions agree with TRBD1. V shed 8 bases and J 8 bases; nucleotides not matched to a gene: 17. Per the germline V gene, CDR1 is LNHDA and CDR2 is SQIVND (reference sequence). The CDR3 is made up of 15 amino acids. CDR3 loop: CASHRGPSKGREAFF. DNA for the CDR3: TGTGCCAGTCACAGGGGTCCAAGCAAGGGACGAGAAGCTTTCTTT.

In this sample, this clone turned up many times. The CDR3 here is CASSDTEIYGYTF. As DNA, the CDR3 is TGTGCCAGCAGTGACACTGAGATCTATGGCTACACCTTC. The chain is built from TRBV6-1 and TRBJ1-2; no definite D call. Trimming took off 3 bases at V and 4 bases at J, with 9 bases between the two ends. The germline V gene has CDR1 MNHNS and CDR2 SASEGT. The CDR3 runs to 13 residues.

The J gene is TRBJ2-1, the V gene TRBV7-9; 9 bases line up with TRBD2. V lost 4 bases to trimming and J lost 10 bases; unmatched junction nucleotides: 5. CDR1 SEHNR and CDR2 FQNEAQ come from the germline V gene (reference sequence). The CDR3 consists of 13 residues. CDR3 sequence (DNA): TGTGCCAGCAGCTCCTTAGCGGGAGAAGAGCAGTTCTTC. Its protein product is CASSSLAGEEQFF. The entire variable domain, with the rest obtained from reference TRBV7-9 and TRBJ2-1, is as follows: DTGVSQNPRHKITKRGQNVTFRCDPISEHNRLYWYRQTLGQGPEFLTYFQNEAQLEKSRLLSDRFSAERPKGSFSTLEIQRTEQGDSAMYLCASSSLAGEEQFFGPGTRLTVL.

This chain joins TRBV4-3 and TRBJ1-5, with D tentatively TRBD1 (5 bases). V was pared by 0 bases and J by 5 bases, with 11 bases between. The CDR3 loop spans 15 amino acids. Germline assignment: CDR1 LGHNA and CDR2 YSLEER. The CDR3 DNA sequence: TGCGCCAGCAGCCAAGATTGGGGGGGATATCAGCCCCAGCATTTT. It encodes CASSQDWGGYQPQHF.

In its sample, this clone was seen once. The J gene is TRBJ2-1, the V gene TRBV6-1; 12 nucleotides match TRBD2. This CDR3 comprises 12 residues. The germline V gene encodes CDR1 MNHNS and CDR2 SASEGT. The junction had 4 bases not matched to a gene; V was cut back by 10 bases and J by 9 bases. CDR3 DNA: TGTGCCACACCGGGACTAGCGGGTGAGCAGTTCTTC. As protein: CATPGLAGEQFF.

The chain uses TRBV7-3 and TRBJ1-2; 9 bases agree with TRBD1. Germline values: CDR1 SGHTA, CDR2 FQGTGA. The CDR3 is made up of 13 amino acids. Unmatched junction bases numbered 5, after V lost 4 bases and J lost 8 bases. The DNA of the CDR3 is TGTGCCAGCAGCTCGGACAGGGGTAGAGGCTACACCTTC. It specifies CASSSDRGRGYTF.